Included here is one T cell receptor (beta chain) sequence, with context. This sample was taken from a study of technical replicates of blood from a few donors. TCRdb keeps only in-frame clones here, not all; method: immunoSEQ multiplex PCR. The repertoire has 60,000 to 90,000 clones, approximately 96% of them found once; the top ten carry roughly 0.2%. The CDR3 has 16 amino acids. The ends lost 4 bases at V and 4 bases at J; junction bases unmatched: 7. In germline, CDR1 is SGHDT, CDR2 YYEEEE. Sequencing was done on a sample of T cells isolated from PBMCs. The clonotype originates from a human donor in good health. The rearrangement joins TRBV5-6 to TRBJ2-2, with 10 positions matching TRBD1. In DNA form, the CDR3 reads TGTGCCAGCAGCGGCCGGGACAGGGGTCGCACCGGGGAGCTGTTTTTT. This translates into CASSGRDRGRTGELFF.